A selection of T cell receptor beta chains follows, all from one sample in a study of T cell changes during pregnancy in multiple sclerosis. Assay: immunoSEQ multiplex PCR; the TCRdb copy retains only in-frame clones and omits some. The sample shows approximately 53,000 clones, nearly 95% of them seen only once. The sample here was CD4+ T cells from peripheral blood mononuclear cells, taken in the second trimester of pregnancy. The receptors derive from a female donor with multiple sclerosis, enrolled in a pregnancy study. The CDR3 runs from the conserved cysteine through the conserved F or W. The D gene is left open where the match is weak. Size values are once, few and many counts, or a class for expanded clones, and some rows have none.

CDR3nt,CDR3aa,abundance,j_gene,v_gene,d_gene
TGTGCCGGTAGGGGAGGGTCAAGCGAAAAACTGTTTTTT,CAGRGGSSEKLFF,NA,TRBJ1-4,TRBV7-9,NA
TGTGCCAGCAGCGTAAGGGGACTACCTACCGGGGAGCTGTTTTTT,CASSVRGLPTGELFF,NA,TRBJ2-2,TRBV9,TRBD2
TGCGCCAGCAGCTTGATGGACAGCACTGAAGCTTTCTTT,CASSLMDSTEAFF,once,TRBJ1-1,TRBV5-1,NA
TGTGCCAGCAGCTTAGTCAAACAGGGGAGTGGTGAGACCCAGTACTTC,CASSLVKQGSGETQYF,once,TRBJ2-5,TRBV7-9,TRBD1
TGTGCCAGCAGCCCTGACGGACTTAGCAATCAGCCCCAGCATTTT,CASSPDGLSNQPQHF,once,TRBJ1-5,TRBV7-8,NA
TGTGCCAGCAACCGGGTGGGACAGGGGCCGAGACAGCCCCAGCATTTT,CASNRVGQGPRQPQHF,once,TRBJ1-5,TRBV2,TRBD1
TGTGCCTGGAGTGGGGGCGACGCGGTAGTTAATGTAGGGGACACTGAAGCTTTCTTT,CAWSGGDAVVNVGDTEAFF,NA,TRBJ1-1,TRBV30,NA
TGCGCCACCTCGATTGCTGGGACAGCGAATGAAAAACTGTTTTTT,CATSIAGTANEKLFF,NA,TRBJ1-4,TRBV5-1,TRBD1
TGTGCCAGCAGCCCAGGGGGGCGGGGGGCCTACAATGAGCAGTTCTTC,CASSPGGRGAYNEQFF,NA,TRBJ2-1,TRBV9,NA
TGTGCCAGCAGCTTCGAGGGGGCAGCGAGGAACACTGAAGCTTTCTTT,CASSFEGAARNTEAFF,NA,TRBJ1-1,TRBV7-8,TRBD1
TGTGCCAGTAGTACTTCGGACAGGGTGTTTACTCAGCCCCAGCATTTT,CASSTSDRVFTQPQHF,once,TRBJ1-5,TRBV19,TRBD1
TGTGCCAGCAGCCAACAGGGGCGCACTGAAGCTTTCTTT,CASSQQGRTEAFF,NA,TRBJ1-1,TRBV27,TRBD1
TGTGCCAGCAGCTTCGAGTTCCCTTATTCCATCGGTAGCGAGCAGTACTTC,CASSFEFPYSIGSEQYF,NA,TRBJ2-7,TRBV5-5,NA
TGTGCCAGCAGCTTAGGTACTGGACTGTTGAATGAGCAGTTCTTC,CASSLGTGLLNEQFF,NA,TRBJ2-1,TRBV7-8,NA
TGTGCCAGCAGTCCGGGGGGGGCTAGCCAGCCCCAGCATTTT,CASSPGGASQPQHF,NA,TRBJ1-5,TRBV2,NA
TGTGCCAGTAGCCGAATGGACAGGGGCTATGAAAAACTGTTTTTT,CASSRMDRGYEKLFF,NA,TRBJ1-4,TRBV19,TRBD1
TGCGCCAGCAGCAGGGGGCGCGACAGACCGAACACTGAAGCTTTCTTT,CASSRGRDRPNTEAFF,NA,TRBJ1-1,TRBV5-1,TRBD1
TGCGCCAGCAGCCTTAGACCGGGACAGGGGGCACCAGGCCAAAATCAGCCCCAGCATTTT,CASSLRPGQGAPGQNQPQHF,NA,TRBJ1-5,TRBV4-1,TRBD1
TGTGCCAGCAGTGAACCGGGACTTGCCTCGACAATGAGCAGTTCCCCTCAGTTCTTC,CASSEPGLASTMSSSPQFF,NA,TRBJ2-1,TRBV9,NA
TGTGCCTGGGGACCCGGGACAGGGGTCGAGCAGTACTTC,CAWGPGTGVEQYF,NA,TRBJ2-7,TRBV30,TRBD1
TGTGCCAGCAGCTTAGTAGACAGGGGGTTGCAAGAGACCCAGTACTTC,CASSLVDRGLQETQYF,NA,TRBJ2-5,TRBV7-9,TRBD1
TGTGCCCGGGGACAGACCCACGAGCAGTACTTC,CARGQTHEQYF,NA,TRBJ2-7,TRBV30,TRBD1
TGTGCCAGCAGCCCCGGAGCGGGGGCTTACTACGAGCAGTACTTC,CASSPGAGAYYEQYF,NA,TRBJ2-7,TRBV4-2,TRBD2
TGTGCCAGCAGTTTTAGGGGTAACGAGCAGTACTTC,CASSFRGNEQYF,NA,TRBJ2-7,TRBV27,NA
TGTGCCAGCAGCCGTTATCGCCGCGGGACAGATAGCAATCAGCCCCAGCATTTT,CASSRYRRGTDSNQPQHF,NA,TRBJ1-5,TRBV27,TRBD1
TGTGCCAGCAGTGCTACGGGGATGAACACTGAAGCTTTCTTT,CASSATGMNTEAFF,once,TRBJ1-1,TRBV6-1,NA
TGTGCCAGCAGCTACCGGGCCGCGGGAGCGGCCTACGAGCAGTACTTC,CASSYRAAGAAYEQYF,NA,TRBJ2-7,TRBV11-1,TRBD2
TGCGCCAGCAGCTTAAACACAGGGGGAAAACTGTTTTTT,CASSLNTGGKLFF,NA,TRBJ1-4,TRBV5-1,TRBD1
TGCGCCAGCACCCGGGGGAGCCTTTGGGAGGAAGAAGCTTTCTTT,CASTRGSLWEEEAFF,NA,TRBJ1-1,TRBV5-1,NA
TGTGCCAGCAGCCAGAACCCGACAGGTCCGGGGGGGGCCAACGTCCTGACTTTC,CASSQNPTGPGGANVLTF,NA,TRBJ2-6,TRBV27,NA
TGTGCCAGCAGTGAAGACCCCGGGACAGGGGGCACAGATACGCAGTATTTT,CASSEDPGTGGTDTQYF,NA,TRBJ2-3,TRBV6-1,TRBD1